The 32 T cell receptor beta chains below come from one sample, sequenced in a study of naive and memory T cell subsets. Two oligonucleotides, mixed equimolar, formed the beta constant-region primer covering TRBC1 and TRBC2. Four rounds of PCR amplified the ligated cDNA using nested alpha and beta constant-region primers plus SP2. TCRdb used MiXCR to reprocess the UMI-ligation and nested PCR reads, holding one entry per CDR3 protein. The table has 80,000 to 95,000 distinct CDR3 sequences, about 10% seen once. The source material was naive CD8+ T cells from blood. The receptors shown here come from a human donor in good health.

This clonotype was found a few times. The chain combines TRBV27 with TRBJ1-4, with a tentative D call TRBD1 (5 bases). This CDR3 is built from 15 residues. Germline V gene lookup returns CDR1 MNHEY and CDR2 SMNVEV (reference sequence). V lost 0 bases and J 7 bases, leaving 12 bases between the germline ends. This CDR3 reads CASSLSGQGGEKLFF. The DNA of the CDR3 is TGTGCCAGCAGTTTATCGGGGCAGGGAGGTGAAAAACTGTTTTTT.

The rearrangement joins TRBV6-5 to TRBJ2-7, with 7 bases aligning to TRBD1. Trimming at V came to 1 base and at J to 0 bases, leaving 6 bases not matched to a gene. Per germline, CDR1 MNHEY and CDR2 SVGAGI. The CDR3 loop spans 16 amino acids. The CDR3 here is CASSYFTGDLSYEQYF. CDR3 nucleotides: TGTGCCAGCAGTTACTTTACAGGGGACCTCTCCTACGAGCAGTACTTC.

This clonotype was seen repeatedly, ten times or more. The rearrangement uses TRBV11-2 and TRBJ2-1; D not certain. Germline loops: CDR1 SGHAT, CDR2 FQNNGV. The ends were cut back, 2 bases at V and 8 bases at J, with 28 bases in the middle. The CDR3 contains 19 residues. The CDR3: CASSLYYSLRNSGVDEQFF. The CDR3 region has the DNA TGTGCCAGCAGCTTATATTATAGCCTTAGGAACTCTGGTGTTGATGAGCAGTTCTTC.

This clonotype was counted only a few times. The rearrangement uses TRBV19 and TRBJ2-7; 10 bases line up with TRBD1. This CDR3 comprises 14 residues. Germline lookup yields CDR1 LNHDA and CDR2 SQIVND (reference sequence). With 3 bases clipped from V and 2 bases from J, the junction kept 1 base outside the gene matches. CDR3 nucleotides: TGTGCCAGTAGTATCGGGACAGGGGCCTACGAGCAGTACTTC. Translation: CASSIGTGAYEQYF.

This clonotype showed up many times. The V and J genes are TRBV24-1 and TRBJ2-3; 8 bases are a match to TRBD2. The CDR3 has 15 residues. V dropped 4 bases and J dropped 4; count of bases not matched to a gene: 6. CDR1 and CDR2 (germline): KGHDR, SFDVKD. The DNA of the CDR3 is TGTGCCACCAGTGAGAGCGGGAGATACGCAGATACGCAGTATTTT. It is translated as CATSESGRYADTQYF.

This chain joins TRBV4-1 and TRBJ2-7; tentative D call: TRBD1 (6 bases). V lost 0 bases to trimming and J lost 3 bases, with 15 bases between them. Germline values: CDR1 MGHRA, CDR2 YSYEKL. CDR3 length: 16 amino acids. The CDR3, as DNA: TGCGCCAGCAGCCAAGAAGGTTCCGGACAGAGCTACGAGCAGTACTTC. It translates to CASSQEGSGQSYEQYF.

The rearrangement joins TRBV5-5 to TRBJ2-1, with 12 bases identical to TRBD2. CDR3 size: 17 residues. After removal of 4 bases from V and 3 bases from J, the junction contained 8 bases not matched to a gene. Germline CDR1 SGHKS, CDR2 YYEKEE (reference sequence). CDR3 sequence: CASSVGLAGLFYNEQFF. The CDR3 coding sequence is TGTGCCAGCAGCGTAGGACTAGCGGGATTGTTCTACAATGAGCAGTTCTTC.

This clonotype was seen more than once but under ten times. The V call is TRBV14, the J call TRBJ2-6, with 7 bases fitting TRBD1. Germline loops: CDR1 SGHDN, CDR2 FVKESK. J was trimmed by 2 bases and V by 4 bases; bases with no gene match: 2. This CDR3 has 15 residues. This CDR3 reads CASSRQGTGANVLTF. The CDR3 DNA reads TGTGCCAGCAGCCGACAGGGTACTGGGGCCAACGTCCTGACTTTC.

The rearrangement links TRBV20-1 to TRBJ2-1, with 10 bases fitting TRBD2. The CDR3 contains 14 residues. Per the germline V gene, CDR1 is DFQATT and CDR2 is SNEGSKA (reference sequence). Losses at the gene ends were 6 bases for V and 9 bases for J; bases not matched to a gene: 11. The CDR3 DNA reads TGCAGTGCGAAAGAGCGGGAGGGCCGTGGTGAGCAGTTCTTC. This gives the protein CSAKEREGRGEQFF.

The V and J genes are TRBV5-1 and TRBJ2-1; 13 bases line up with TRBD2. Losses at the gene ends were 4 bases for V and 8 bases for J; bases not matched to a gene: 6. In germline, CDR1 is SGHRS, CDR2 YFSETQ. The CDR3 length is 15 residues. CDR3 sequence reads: CASSPGTSGEDEQFF. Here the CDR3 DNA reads TGCGCCAGCAGCCCTGGGACTAGCGGGGAGGATGAGCAGTTCTTC.

The CDR3 loop reads CASSLLSGSGANVLTF. The CDR3 nucleotides are TGTGCCAGCAGCTTATTGTCGGGGTCTGGGGCCAACGTCCTGACTTTC. The rearrangement joins TRBV7-9 to TRBJ2-6; possible D gene TRBD2, 5 bases. CDR3 length equals 16 residues. The ends were cut back, 2 bases at V and 1 base at J, with 9 bases in the middle. Germline CDR1 is SEHNR and CDR2 is FQNEAQ (reference sequence).

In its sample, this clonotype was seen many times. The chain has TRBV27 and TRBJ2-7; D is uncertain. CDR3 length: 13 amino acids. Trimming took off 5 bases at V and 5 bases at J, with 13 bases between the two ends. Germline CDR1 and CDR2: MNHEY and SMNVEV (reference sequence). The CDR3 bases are TGTGCCAGCAGTCCAAGGCTGGCCCACGAGCAGTACTTC. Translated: CASSPRLAHEQYF.

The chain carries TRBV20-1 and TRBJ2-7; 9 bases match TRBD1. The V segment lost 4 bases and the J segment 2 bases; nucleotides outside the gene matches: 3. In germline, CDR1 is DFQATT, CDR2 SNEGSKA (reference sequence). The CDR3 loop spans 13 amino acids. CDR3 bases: TGCAGTGCTACGGACAGGGGCGCCTACGAGCAGTACTTC. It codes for CSATDRGAYEQYF.

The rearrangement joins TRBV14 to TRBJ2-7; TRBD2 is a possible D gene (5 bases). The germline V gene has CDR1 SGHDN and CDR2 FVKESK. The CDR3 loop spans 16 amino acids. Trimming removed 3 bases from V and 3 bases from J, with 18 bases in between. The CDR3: CASSHPPAGGLYEQYF. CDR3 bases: TGTGCCAGCAGCCATCCCCCGGCGGGCGGGCTCTACGAGCAGTACTTC.

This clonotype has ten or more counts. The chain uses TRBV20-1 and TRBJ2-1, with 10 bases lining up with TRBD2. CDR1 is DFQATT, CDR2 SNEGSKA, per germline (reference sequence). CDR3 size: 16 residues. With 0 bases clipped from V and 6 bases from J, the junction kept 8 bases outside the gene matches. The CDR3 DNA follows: TGCAGTGCTAGAGATTCGGGGACTAGCGTTCCCAATGAGCAGTTCTTC. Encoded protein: CSARDSGTSVPNEQFF.

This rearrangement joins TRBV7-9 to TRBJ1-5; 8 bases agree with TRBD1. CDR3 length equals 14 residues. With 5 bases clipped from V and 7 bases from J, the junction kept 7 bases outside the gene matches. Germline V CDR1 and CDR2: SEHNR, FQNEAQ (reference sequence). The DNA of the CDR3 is TGTGCCAGCAGCGGAGGACAGGGTGACCAGCCCCAGCATTTT. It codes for CASSGGQGDQPQHF.

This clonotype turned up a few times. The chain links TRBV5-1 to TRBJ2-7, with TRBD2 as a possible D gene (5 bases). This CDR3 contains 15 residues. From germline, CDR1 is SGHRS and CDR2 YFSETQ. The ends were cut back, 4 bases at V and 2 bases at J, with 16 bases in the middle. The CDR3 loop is CASSPGNPSTYEQYF. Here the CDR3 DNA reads TGCGCCAGCAGCCCGGGGAACCCAAGTACCTACGAGCAGTACTTC.

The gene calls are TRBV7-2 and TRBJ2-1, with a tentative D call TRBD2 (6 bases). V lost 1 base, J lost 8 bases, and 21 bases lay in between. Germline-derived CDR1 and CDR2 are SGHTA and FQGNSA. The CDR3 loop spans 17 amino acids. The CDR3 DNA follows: TGTGCCAGCAGCTTAGGACTGGCTGCGGGGTTCATGGATGAGCAGTTCTTC. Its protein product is CASSLGLAAGFMDEQFF.

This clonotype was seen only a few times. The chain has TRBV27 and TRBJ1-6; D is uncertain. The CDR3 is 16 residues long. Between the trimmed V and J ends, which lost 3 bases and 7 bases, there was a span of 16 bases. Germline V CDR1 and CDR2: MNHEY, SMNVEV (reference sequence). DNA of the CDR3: TGTGCCAGCAGTTTTGGAGGAGGGTATCGGAATTCACCCCTCCACTTT. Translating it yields CASSFGGGYRNSPLHF.

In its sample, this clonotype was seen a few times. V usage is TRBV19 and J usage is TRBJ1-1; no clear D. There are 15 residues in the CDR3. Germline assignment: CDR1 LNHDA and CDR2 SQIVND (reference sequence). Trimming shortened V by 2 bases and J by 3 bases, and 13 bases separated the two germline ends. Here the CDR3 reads CASSIPARIDTEAFF. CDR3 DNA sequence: TGTGCCAGTAGTATACCCGCTCGGATTGACACTGAAGCTTTCTTT.

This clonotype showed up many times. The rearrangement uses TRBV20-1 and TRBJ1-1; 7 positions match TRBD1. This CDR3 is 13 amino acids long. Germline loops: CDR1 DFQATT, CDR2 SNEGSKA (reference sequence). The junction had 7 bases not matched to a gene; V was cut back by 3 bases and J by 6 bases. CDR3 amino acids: CSAREGGVPEAFF. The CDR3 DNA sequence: TGCAGTGCTAGGGAAGGGGGCGTACCTGAAGCTTTCTTT.

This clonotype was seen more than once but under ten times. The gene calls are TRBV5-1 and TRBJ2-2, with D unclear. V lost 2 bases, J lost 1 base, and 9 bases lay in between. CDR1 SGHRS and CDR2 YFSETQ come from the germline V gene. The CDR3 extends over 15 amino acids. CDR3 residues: CASSFYAENTGELFF. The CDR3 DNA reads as TGCGCCAGCAGCTTTTACGCTGAGAACACCGGGGAGCTGTTTTTT.

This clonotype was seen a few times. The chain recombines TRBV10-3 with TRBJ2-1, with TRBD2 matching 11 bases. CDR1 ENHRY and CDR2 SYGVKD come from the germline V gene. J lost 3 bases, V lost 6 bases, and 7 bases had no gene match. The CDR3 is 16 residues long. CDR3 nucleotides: TGTGCCATCAGCAAGTCCGGGACTAGCGGCTACAATGAGCAGTTCTTC. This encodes CAISKSGTSGYNEQFF.

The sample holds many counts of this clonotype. CDR3 in amino acids: CASSAVSSRKTQYF. The CDR3 DNA reads as TGTGCCAGCAGCGCAGTCTCATCGAGGAAGACCCAGTACTTC. The chain recombines TRBV7-9 with TRBJ2-5, with D uncertain. V lost 5 bases and J 6 bases, leaving 16 bases between the germline ends. The CDR3 length is 14 residues. Germline CDR1 reads SEHNR; CDR2 reads FQNEAQ (reference sequence).

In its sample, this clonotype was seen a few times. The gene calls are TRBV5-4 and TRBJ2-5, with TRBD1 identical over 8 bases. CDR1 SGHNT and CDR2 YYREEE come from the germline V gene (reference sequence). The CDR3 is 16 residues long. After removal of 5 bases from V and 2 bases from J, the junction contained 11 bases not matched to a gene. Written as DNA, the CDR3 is TGTGCCAGCAGAGGACAGGGCGAAATTATACAAGAGACCCAGTACTTC. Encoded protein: CASRGQGEIIQETQYF.

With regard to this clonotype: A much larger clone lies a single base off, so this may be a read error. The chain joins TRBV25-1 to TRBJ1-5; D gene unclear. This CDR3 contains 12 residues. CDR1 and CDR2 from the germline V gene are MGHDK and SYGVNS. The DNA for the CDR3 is TGTGCCAGCACCCAAGGCAATCAGCCCCAGAATTTT. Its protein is CASTQGNQPQNF.

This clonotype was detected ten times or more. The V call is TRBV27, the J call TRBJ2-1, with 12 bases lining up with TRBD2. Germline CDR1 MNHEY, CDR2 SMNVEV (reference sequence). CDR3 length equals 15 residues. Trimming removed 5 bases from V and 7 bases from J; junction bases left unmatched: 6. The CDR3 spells CASSPWTSGINEQFF. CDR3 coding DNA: TGTGCCAGCAGTCCATGGACTAGCGGGATTAATGAGCAGTTCTTC.

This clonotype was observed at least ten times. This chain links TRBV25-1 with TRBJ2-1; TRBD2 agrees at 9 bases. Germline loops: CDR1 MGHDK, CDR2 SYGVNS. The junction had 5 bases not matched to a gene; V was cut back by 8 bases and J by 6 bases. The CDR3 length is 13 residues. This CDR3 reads CASQGLAINEQFF. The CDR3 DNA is TGTGCCAGCCAGGGACTAGCCATCAATGAGCAGTTCTTC.

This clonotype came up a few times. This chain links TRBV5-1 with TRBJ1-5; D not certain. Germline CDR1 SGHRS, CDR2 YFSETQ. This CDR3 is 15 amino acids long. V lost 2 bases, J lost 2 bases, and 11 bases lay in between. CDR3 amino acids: CASSLRAGGNQPQHF. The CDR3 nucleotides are TGCGCCAGCAGCTTACGGGCAGGAGGCAATCAGCCCCAGCATTTT.

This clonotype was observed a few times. CDR3 in amino acids: CASSPTGTGSRSPLHF. In DNA, the CDR3 is TGCGCCAGCAGCCCCACCGGGACAGGATCGAGGTCACCCCTCCACTTT. The V call is TRBV10-2, the J call TRBJ1-6; 8 nucleotides match TRBD1. The CDR3 sequence is 16 residues long. The germline CDR1 and CDR2 sequences are WSHSY and SAAADI. Trimming at V came to 6 bases and at J to 10 bases, leaving 14 bases not matched to a gene.

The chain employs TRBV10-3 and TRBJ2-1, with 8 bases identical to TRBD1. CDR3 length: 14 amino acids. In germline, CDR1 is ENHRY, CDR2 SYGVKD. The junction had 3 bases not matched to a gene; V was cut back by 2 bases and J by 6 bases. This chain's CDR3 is CAISEPTGANEQFF. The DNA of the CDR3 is TGTGCCATCAGTGAGCCGACAGGGGCCAATGAGCAGTTCTTC.

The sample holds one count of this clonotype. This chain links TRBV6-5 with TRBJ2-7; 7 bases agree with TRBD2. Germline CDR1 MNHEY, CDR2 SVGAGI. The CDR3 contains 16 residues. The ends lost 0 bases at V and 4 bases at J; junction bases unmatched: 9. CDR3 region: CASSYSQRGPFYEQYF. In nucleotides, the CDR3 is TGTGCCAGCAGTTACTCGCAGCGGGGCCCTTTTTACGAGCAGTACTTC.